Listed below are T cell receptor beta chains from one sample, sequenced in a study of immune characterization of retroperitoneal liposarcoma. Using its own MiXCR run on the PCR reads, TCRdb lists one record per CDR3 protein. The sample holds over 8,000 distinct CDR3 sequences; around 35% are singletons and the top ten take roughly a tenth. The sequenced sample consisted of tumor tissue. The source is a female donor with retroperitoneal liposarcoma. The CDR3 runs from the conserved cysteine through the conserved F or W. D genes are given only for firm matches. Some rows have no size entry. The others give once, few or many, or a class for an expanded clone.

J: TRBJ2-7; D: TRBD2; V: TRBV7-2; size: medium-sized; DNA: TGTGCCAGCAGCTCGACGGCGGGAGGACGGAATGAGCAGTACTTC; CDR3: CASSSTAGGRNEQYF
J: TRBJ2-5; D: TRBD2; V: TRBV6-8; size: .; DNA: TGTGCCAGCAGTGGGCCTTTCCTAGCGGGAGGGCCGGGGGAGCAGTACTTC; CDR3: CASSGPFLAGGPGEQYF
J: TRBJ2-1; D: .; V: TRBV7-6; size: medium-sized; DNA: TGTGCCAGCAGCTTACGCCAGGGGGGATACGAGCAGTTCTTC; CDR3: CASSLRQGGYEQFF
J: TRBJ2-5; D: .; V: TRBV11-1; size: few; DNA: TGTGCCAGCAGCTTATTTTGGGGGCGAGGTGAGCAGTACTTC; CDR3: CASSLFWGRGEQYF
J: TRBJ2-3; D: TRBD2; V: TRBV6-6; size: .; DNA: TGTGCCAGCAGGAAAAGCGGGATAGGGACAGATACGCAGTATTTT; CDR3: CASRKSGIGTDTQYF
J: TRBJ2-7; D: TRBD1; V: TRBV7-3; size: medium-sized; DNA: TGTGCCAGCAGCCCTAACCGGCATGGACAGGGTCGCGAGCAGTACTTC; CDR3: CASSPNRHGQGREQYF
J: TRBJ2-1; D: .; V: TRBV11-1; size: .; DNA: TGTGCCAGCAGCTCGACTTACAATGAGCAGTTCTTC; CDR3: CASSSTYNEQFF
J: TRBJ2-7; D: TRBD2; V: TRBV27; size: .; DNA: TGTGCCAGCAGTTTCTACAGCGGGAGGGCCTACGAGCAGTACTTC; CDR3: CASSFYSGRAYEQYF
J: TRBJ2-3; D: TRBD2; V: TRBV7-6; size: medium-sized; DNA: TGTGCCAGCAGCTTAGCCGTTAGCGGGGGGGTTAAGCAGGGTACAGATACGCAGTATTTT; CDR3: CASSLAVSGGVKQGTDTQYF
J: TRBJ2-4; D: TRBD1; V: TRBV6-1; size: few; DNA: TGTGCCAGCAGAATGACAGGGGGCCAGAACATTCAGTACTTC; CDR3: CASRMTGGQNIQYF
J: TRBJ2-1; D: TRBD2; V: TRBV11-3; size: few; DNA: TGTGCCAGCAGCTTTAGGGACTACGAGCAGTTCTTC; CDR3: CASSFRDYEQFF
J: TRBJ2-5; D: .; V: TRBV25-1; size: .; DNA: TGTGCCAGCAGTGATCCAGAAGAGACCCAGTACTTC; CDR3: CASSDPEETQYF
J: TRBJ2-1; D: .; V: TRBV7-2; size: .; DNA: TGTGCCAGCAGCTTAGCTGCGGGGGCTAATGAGCAGTTCTTC; CDR3: CASSLAAGANEQFF
J: TRBJ2-3; D: TRBD2; V: TRBV7-2; size: medium-sized; DNA: TGTGCCAGCAGCTTTCCACGAAGCGGGACCAGCACAGATACGCAGTATTTT; CDR3: CASSFPRSGTSTDTQYF
J: TRBJ2-1; D: TRBD2; V: TRBV7-2; size: medium-sized; DNA: TGTGCCAGCAGCCCACGCCCCTCGCTAGCGGGGATGCAAGAGACCCAGTTCTTC; CDR3: CASSPRPSLAGMQETQFF
J: TRBJ2-7; D: TRBD2; V: TRBV7-2; size: many; DNA: TGTGCCAGCAGCTCGCTGACTAGCGGGGCGACCTACGAGCAGTACTTC; CDR3: CASSSLTSGATYEQYF
J: TRBJ2-7; D: .; V: TRBV6-6; size: many; DNA: TGTGCCAGCGGAGTCCTCACCTACGAGCAGTACTTC; CDR3: CASGVLTYEQYF
J: TRBJ2-7; D: TRBD2; V: TRBV24-1; size: .; DNA: TGTGCCACCGCCATAGCGGGAGGGCGCAATGAGCAGTACTTC; CDR3: CATAIAGGRNEQYF
J: TRBJ2-1; D: .; V: TRBV25-1; size: few; DNA: TGTGCCAGCAAGCGGACTGGAGGCTCCTACAATGAGCAGTTCTTC; CDR3: CASKRTGGSYNEQFF
J: TRBJ2-1; D: .; V: TRBV6-5; size: .; DNA: TGTGCCAGCAGTTACTTGGATTTCACCTCCTACAATGAGCAGTTCTTC; CDR3: CASSYLDFTSYNEQFF
J: TRBJ2-1; D: .; V: TRBV6-8; size: .; DNA: TGTGCCAGCAGGAAATCGGGGAACAATGAGCAGTTCTTC; CDR3: CASRKSGNNEQFF
J: TRBJ2-1; D: TRBD1; V: TRBV27; size: .; DNA: TGTGCCAGCAGCAACAGGGGAGCCAATGAGCAGTTCTTC; CDR3: CASSNRGANEQFF
J: TRBJ2-2; D: .; V: TRBV6-1; size: few; DNA: TGTGCTTGTAGGGCTGGGACCGGGGAGCTGTTTTTT; CDR3: CACRAGTGELFF
J: TRBJ2-3; D: TRBD1; V: TRBV27; size: .; DNA: TGTGCCAGCAGTTTTTGGGACAGACAACCAGATACGCAGTATTTT; CDR3: CASSFWDRQPDTQYF
J: TRBJ2-1; D: .; V: TRBV6-1; size: .; DNA: TGTGCCAGCAGTCCCAGGAGGGGTCAAAATGAGCAGTTCTTC; CDR3: CASSPRRGQNEQFF
J: TRBJ2-1; D: .; V: TRBV7-2; size: .; DNA: TGTGCCAGCAGCGCAACCCTAGCGAGTGAGCAGTTCTTC; CDR3: CASSATLASEQFF
J: TRBJ2-1; D: .; V: TRBV7-2; size: .; DNA: TGTGCCAGCAGTAACACCAAGGAGGGGTACTTC; CDR3: CASSNTKEGYF
J: TRBJ2-1; D: .; V: TRBV25-1; size: .; DNA: TGTGCCAGCAGCGGACTAGCAGGGGGGGAGACCCAGTTCTTC; CDR3: CASSGLAGGETQFF
J: TRBJ2-7; D: TRBD2; V: TRBV11-3; size: few; DNA: TGTGCCAGCAGCTTAAGCGGGCTAGCGGGAGGCGCCTACGAGCAGTACTTC; CDR3: CASSLSGLAGGAYEQYF
J: TRBJ2-1; D: TRBD2; V: TRBV11-3; size: .; DNA: TGTGCCAGCAGCTTAAGGGCTAGCGGGCAAGAGACCCAGTTCTTC; CDR3: CASSLRASGQETQFF
J: TRBJ2-7; D: TRBD2; V: TRBV6-1; size: few; DNA: TGTGCCAGCAGTGGGGGACTAGCGGGTTTGTACAATGAGCAGTACTTC; CDR3: CASSGGLAGLYNEQYF
J: TRBJ2-1; D: TRBD2; V: TRBV11-2; size: .; DNA: TGTGCCAGCAGCTTAGGGACTAGCGGAACCTACGAGCAGTTCTTC; CDR3: CASSLGTSGTYEQFF
J: TRBJ2-7; D: .; V: TRBV6-1; size: few; DNA: TGTGCCACGAGTGGACAGTTCTCCTACGAGCAGTACTTC; CDR3: CATSGQFSYEQYF
J: TRBJ2-2; D: TRBD1; V: TRBV6-6; size: .; DNA: TGTGCCAGCAGTACGAATGGAATTCCGGGACAGACGAACACCGGGGAGCTGTTTTTT; CDR3: CASSTNGIPGQTNTGELFF
J: TRBJ2-1; D: TRBD2; V: TRBV6-1; size: few; DNA: TGTGCCAGCAGTGAAGTAGCGGGAAATGAAAATGAGCAGTTCTTC; CDR3: CASSEVAGNENEQFF
J: TRBJ2-1; D: .; V: TRBV10-2; size: few; DNA: TGCGCCAGCAGTGAGAAGAGATACAATGAGCAGTTCTTC; CDR3: CASSEKRYNEQFF
J: TRBJ2-1; D: .; V: TRBV6-1; size: medium-sized; DNA: TGTGCCAGCAGTACCGGACATACCCTCTACGAGCAGTTCTTC; CDR3: CASSTGHTLYEQFF
J: TRBJ1-5; D: .; V: TRBV6-1; size: .; DNA: TGTGCCAGCAGTGAAAATTCAGGGGAAGGGCAGCCCCAGCATTTT; CDR3: CASSENSGEGQPQHF
J: TRBJ1-3; D: .; V: TRBV7-2; size: once; DNA: TGTGCCAGCAGCTTAACTCCAGGGACTGGAAACACCATATATTTT; CDR3: CASSLTPGTGNTIYF
J: TRBJ2-7; D: .; V: TRBV7-2; size: medium-sized; DNA: TGTGCCAGCAGCTTATTCGTGTCGACAGGCTACTCCTACGAGCAGTACTTC; CDR3: CASSLFVSTGYSYEQYF
J: TRBJ2-5; D: .; V: TRBV6-1; size: medium-sized; DNA: TGTGCCAGCAGCCCCCGAGGGGGGGAGACCCAGTACTTC; CDR3: CASSPRGGETQYF
J: TRBJ2-1; D: TRBD2; V: TRBV27; size: .; DNA: TGTGCCAGCAGTTTATTAGCGGGGGGGCCAGGGAATGAGCAGTTCTTC; CDR3: CASSLLAGGPGNEQFF
J: TRBJ2-7; D: .; V: TRBV27; size: .; DNA: TGTGCCAGCAGGCCCTACAGGGTTAGCGAGCAGTACTTC; CDR3: CASRPYRVSEQYF
J: TRBJ2-7; D: .; V: TRBV6-1; size: medium-sized; DNA: TGTGCCAGCAGTGAAGAGTACGGAACCTACGAGCAGTACTTC; CDR3: CASSEEYGTYEQYF
J: TRBJ2-1; D: TRBD2; V: TRBV12-3/TRBV12-4; size: few; DNA: TGTGCCAGCAGCATGAGCGGGAGAGCCTACGAGCAGTTCTTC; CDR3: CASSMSGRAYEQFF
J: TRBJ2-5; D: .; V: TRBV11-3; size: many; DNA: TGTGCCAGCAGCTTAACCCATGAGCAGTACTTC; CDR3: CASSLTHEQYF
J: TRBJ1-1; D: .; V: TRBV11-1; size: .; DNA: TGTGCCAGCAGCTTATTGGATAGCACTGAAGCTTTCTTT; CDR3: CASSLLDSTEAFF
J: TRBJ2-5; D: .; V: TRBV7-2; size: medium-sized; DNA: TGTGCCAGCACCACTTCGCGGGACTCCCAAGAGACCCAGTACTTC; CDR3: CASTTSRDSQETQYF
J: TRBJ2-3; D: TRBD2; V: TRBV11-1; size: many; DNA: TGTGCCAGCAGCTTAGAGGGTAGCGGGAGTCCAGATACGCAGTATTTT; CDR3: CASSLEGSGSPDTQYF
J: TRBJ2-1; D: TRBD1; V: TRBV7-2; size: few; DNA: TGTGCCAGCACAAAAGGGACAGTCTACAATGAGCAGTTCTTC; CDR3: CASTKGTVYNEQFF
J: TRBJ2-1; D: TRBD2; V: TRBV6-5; size: few; DNA: TGTGCCAGCAGACCTTCTGGCGGGAGCATGGGTGAGCAGTTCTTC; CDR3: CASRPSGGSMGEQFF
J: TRBJ2-1; D: .; V: TRBV6-1; size: few; DNA: TGTGCCAGCAGCGCTCTTGGAGTCCAAGAGATCCAGTTCTTC; CDR3: CASSALGVQEIQFF